Following are 7 T cell receptor beta chains from one sample sequenced in a study of T cell responses to AZD1222 COVID-19 vaccine. Sequencing was performed with immunoSEQ multiplex PCR; in TCRdb, only in-frame clones are kept and a portion is missing. In the table there are some 84,000 clones, about 86% of which are singletons. The sequencing here drew on peripheral blood, taken on day 0 of AZD1222 vaccination. The source is an adult in good health.

This clone came up once. The gene calls are TRBV2 and TRBJ2-7; no firm D call. Trimming left V 2 bases short and J 8 bases short, with 7 bases between. The CDR3 contains 11 residues. Germline V CDR1 and CDR2: SNHLY, FYNNEI. CDR3 nucleotide sequence: TGTGCCAGCAGTGAAAGCCGCCAGCAGTACTTC. Its protein is CASSESRQQYF.

CDR3 amino acids: CAITDGGRNSYEQYF. The CDR3 DNA is TGTGCCATCACAGACGGGGGGCGGAACTCCTACGAGCAGTACTTC. The chain combines TRBV10-3 with TRBJ2-7, with D possibly TRBD2 on 7 matching bases. Between the trimmed V and J ends, which lost 7 bases and 0 bases, there was a span of 16 bases. Germline assignment: CDR1 ENHRY and CDR2 SYGVKD. The CDR3 totals 15 residues.

This chain uses TRBV7-9 with TRBJ2-5, with D unclear. The V and J ends lost 3 bases and 7 bases respectively, with 9 bases between them. From germline, CDR1 is SEHNR and CDR2 FQNEAQ (reference sequence). The CDR3 has 12 amino acids. The CDR3: CASSFYPGTQYF. CDR3 coding DNA: TGTGCCAGCAGCTTCTACCCCGGGACCCAGTACTTC.

The J gene is TRBJ2-5, the V gene TRBV6-5; possible D gene TRBD1, 6 bases. Germline assignment: CDR1 MNHEY and CDR2 SVGAGI. The CDR3 loop spans 14 amino acids. V was clipped by 2 bases and J by 4 bases, with 11 bases between them. The CDR3 region is CASSYRTASETQYF. CDR3 nucleotides: TGTGCCAGCAGTTACAGGACAGCATCAGAGACCCAGTACTTC.

The rearrangement uses TRBV27 and TRBJ2-3; TRBD2 is a possible D gene (5 bases). Germline V gene sequence: CDR1 MNHEY, CDR2 SMNVEV (reference sequence). The CDR3 totals 15 residues. The V end was cut by 6 bases, the J end by 8 bases, with 21 bases between. The DNA of the CDR3 is TGTGCCAGCAGAAACCCCACCCGGGGTTCAGGTACGCAGTATTTT. Amino acid sequence: CASRNPTRGSGTQYF.

The V and J genes are TRBV18 and TRBJ2-7, with TRBD1 matching over 7 bases. Trimming took 6 bases from V and 7 from J; bases not matched to a gene: 21. The CDR3 length is 17 residues. Per germline, CDR1 KGHSH and CDR2 LQKENI. CDR3 residues: CASSANLGGRGSGEQYF. Here the CDR3 DNA reads TGTGCCAGCTCCGCCAACCTCGGAGGCAGGGGGTCAGGGGAGCAGTACTTC.

This clone was detected only a few times. This sequence joins TRBV7-2 and TRBJ2-7; the match to TRBD2 covers 8 bases. Germline CDR1 is SGHTA and CDR2 is FQGNSA. V lost 6 bases to trimming and J lost 4 bases; unmatched junction nucleotides: 11. The CDR3 length is 15 residues. This CDR3 reads CASREPGLGAYEQYF. CDR3 DNA: TGTGCCAGCAGGGAACCGGGACTAGGGGCTTACGAGCAGTACTTC.